This T cell receptor (beta chain) was sequenced in a study of patients and donors after allogeneic stem cell transplantation. TCRdb analysed the RT-PCR reads with MiXCR anew, one entry per CDR3 protein. The data contain about 960,000 distinct CDR3 sequences, approximately 19% of them singletons. The ends were cut back, 1 base at V and 3 bases at J, with 14 bases in the middle. CDR1 and CDR2 (germline): DFQATT, SNEGSKA (reference sequence). This CDR3 has 15 amino acids. The table lists this clonotype with many counts. Specimen: blood, either unsorted or a sorted T cell fraction (not recorded which). This receptor was identified in a human donor who was either an allogeneic HSCT recipient or a stem cell or donor lymphocyte infusion donor (not recorded which). It is not recorded whose cells these are; they may come from a transplant donor. The gene calls are TRBV20-1 and TRBJ2-3; a possible D gene is TRBD1 (5 bases). The CDR3 nucleotides are TGCAGTGCTAGAGTTCAGGGTAGTGGGACAGATACGCAGTATTTT. Encoded protein: CSARVQGSGTDTQYF.